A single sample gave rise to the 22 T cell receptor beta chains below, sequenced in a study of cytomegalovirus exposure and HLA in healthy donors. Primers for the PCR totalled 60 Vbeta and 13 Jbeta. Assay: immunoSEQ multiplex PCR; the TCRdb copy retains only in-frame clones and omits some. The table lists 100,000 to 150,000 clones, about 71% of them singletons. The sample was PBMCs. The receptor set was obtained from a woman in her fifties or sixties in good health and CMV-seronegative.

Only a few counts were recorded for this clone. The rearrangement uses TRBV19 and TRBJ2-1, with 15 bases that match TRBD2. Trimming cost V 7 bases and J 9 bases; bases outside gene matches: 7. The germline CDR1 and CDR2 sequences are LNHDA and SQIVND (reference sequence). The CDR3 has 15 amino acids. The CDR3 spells CASTPGTSGRSEQFF. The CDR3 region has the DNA TGTGCCAGTACCCCCGGGACTAGCGGGAGGTCTGAGCAGTTCTTC.

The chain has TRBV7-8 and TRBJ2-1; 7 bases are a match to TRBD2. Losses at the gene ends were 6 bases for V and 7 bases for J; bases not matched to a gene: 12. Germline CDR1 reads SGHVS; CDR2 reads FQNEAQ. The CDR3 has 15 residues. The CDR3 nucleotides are TGTGCCAGCAGTCCCGGAGCGGGAATTGGGAATGAGCAGTTCTTC. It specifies CASSPGAGIGNEQFF.

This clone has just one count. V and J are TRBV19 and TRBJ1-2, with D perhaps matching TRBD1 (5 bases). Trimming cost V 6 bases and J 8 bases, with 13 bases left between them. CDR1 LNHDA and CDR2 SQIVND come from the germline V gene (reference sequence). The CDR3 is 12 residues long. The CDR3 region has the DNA TGTGCCAGTAGCTCCCACGGGGGGGGCTACACCTTC. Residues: CASSSHGGGYTF.

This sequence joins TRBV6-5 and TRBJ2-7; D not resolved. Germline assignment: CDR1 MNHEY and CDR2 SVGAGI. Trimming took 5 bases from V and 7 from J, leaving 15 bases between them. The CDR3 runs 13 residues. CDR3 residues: CASSRQPRWEQYF. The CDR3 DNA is TGTGCCAGCAGTCGTCAACCGCGGTGGGAGCAGTACTTC.

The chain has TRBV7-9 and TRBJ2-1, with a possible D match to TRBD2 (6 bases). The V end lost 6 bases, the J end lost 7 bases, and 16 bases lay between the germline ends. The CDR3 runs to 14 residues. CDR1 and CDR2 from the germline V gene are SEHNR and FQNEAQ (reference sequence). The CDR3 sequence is CASSKASELNEQFF. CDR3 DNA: TGTGCCAGCAGTAAGGCTAGCGAACTAAATGAGCAGTTCTTC. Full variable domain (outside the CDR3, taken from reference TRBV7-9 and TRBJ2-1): DTGVSQNPRHKITKRGQNVTFRCDPISEHNRLYWYRQTLGQGPEFLTYFQNEAQLEKSRLLSDRFSAERPKGSFSTLEIQRTEQGDSAMYLCASSKASELNEQFFGPGTRLTVL.

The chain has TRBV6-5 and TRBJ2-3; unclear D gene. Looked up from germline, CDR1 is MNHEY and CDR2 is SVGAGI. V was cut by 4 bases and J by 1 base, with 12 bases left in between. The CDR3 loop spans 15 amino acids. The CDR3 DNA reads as TGTGCCAGCAGTTCACCAAGCTTGGGCACAGATACGCAGTATTTT. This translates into CASSSPSLGTDTQYF.

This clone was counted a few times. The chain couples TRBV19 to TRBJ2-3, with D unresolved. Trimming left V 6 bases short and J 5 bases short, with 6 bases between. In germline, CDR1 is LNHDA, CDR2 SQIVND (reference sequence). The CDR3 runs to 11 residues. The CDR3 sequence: CASRFRDTQYF. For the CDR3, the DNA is TGTGCCAGTAGATTCCGAGATACGCAGTATTTT.

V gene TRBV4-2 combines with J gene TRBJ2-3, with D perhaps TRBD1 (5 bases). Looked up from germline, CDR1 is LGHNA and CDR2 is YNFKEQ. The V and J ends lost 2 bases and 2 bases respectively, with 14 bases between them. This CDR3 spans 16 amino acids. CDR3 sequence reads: CASSQLRWGSTDTQYF. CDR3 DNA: TGTGCCAGCAGCCAATTACGGTGGGGCTCCACAGATACGCAGTATTTT.

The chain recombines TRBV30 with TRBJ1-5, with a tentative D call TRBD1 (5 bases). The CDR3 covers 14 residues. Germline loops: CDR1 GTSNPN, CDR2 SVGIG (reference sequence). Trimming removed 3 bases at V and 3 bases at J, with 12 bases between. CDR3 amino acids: CAWSLQVSNQPQHF. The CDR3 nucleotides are TGTGCCTGGAGCCTACAGGTTTCCAATCAGCCCCAGCATTTT.

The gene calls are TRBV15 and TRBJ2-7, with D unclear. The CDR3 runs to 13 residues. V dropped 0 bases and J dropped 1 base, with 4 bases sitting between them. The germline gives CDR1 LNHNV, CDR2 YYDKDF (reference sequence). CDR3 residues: CATSRDRSYEQYF. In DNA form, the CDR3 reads TGTGCCACCAGCAGAGATCGGTCCTACGAGCAGTACTTC.

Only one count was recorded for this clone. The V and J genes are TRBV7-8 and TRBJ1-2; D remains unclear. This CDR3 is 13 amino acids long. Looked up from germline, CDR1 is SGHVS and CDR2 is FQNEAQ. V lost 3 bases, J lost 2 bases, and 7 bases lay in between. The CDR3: CASSFGENYGYTF. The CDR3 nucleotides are TGTGCCAGCAGCTTTGGGGAGAACTATGGCTACACCTTC.

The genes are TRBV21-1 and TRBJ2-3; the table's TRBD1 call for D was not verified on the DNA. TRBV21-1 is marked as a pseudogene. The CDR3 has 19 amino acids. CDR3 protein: CARVPGQSPVEYRTDTQYF. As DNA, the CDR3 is TGTGCCAGGGTCCCGGGACAGTCTCCAGTTGAGTACCGCACAGATACGCAGTATTTT.

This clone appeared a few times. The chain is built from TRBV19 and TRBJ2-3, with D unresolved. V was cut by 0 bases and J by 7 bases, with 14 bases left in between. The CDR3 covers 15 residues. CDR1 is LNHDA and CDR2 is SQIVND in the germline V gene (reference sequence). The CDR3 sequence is CASSIDNSGSYTQYF. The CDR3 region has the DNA TGTGCCAGTAGTATAGATAACTCCGGGTCCTATACGCAGTATTTT. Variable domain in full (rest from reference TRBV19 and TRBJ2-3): DGGITQSPKYLFRKEGQNVTLSCEQNLNHDAMYWYRQDPGQGLRLIYYSQIVNDFQKGDIAEGYSVSREKKESFPLTVTSAQKNPTAFYLCASSIDNSGSYTQYFGPGTRLTVL.

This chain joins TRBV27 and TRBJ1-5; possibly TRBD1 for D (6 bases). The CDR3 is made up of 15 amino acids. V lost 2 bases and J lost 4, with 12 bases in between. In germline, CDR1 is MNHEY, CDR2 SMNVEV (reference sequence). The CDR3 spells CASSLLGAENQPQHF. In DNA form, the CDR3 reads TGTGCCAGCAGTTTACTGGGGGCGGAAAATCAGCCCCAGCATTTT.

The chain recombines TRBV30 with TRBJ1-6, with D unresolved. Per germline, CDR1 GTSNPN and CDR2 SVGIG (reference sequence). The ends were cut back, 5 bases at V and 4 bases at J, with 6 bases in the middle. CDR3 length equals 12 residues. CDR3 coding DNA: TGTGCCTGGCATCAATATAATTCACCCCTCCACTTT. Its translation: CAWHQYNSPLHF.

The CDR3 bases are TGTGCCAGCAGCCCAGGAGGGACAGGGGGCAGGAATCAGCCCCAGCATTTT. Its protein is CASSPGGTGGRNQPQHF. The gene calls are TRBV7-2 and TRBJ1-5, with 12 bases identical to TRBD1. V gave up 5 bases and J gave up 4 bases; unmatched junction bases: 9. From germline, CDR1 is SGHTA and CDR2 FQGNSA. This CDR3 has 17 residues.

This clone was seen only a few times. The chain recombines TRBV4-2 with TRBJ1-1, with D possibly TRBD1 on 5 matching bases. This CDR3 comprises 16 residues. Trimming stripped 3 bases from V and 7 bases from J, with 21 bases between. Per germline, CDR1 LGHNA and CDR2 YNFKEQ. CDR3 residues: CASSHPGGGSIYEAFF. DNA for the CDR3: TGTGCCAGCAGCCACCCCGGGGGGGGTTCAATCTATGAAGCTTTCTTT.

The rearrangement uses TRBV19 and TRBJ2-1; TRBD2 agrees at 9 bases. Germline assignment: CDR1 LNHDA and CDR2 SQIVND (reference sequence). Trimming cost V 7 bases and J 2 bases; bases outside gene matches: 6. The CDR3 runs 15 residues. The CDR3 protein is CASNLLAGAYNEQFF. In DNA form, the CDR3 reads TGTGCCAGTAACCTCTTAGCGGGAGCCTACAATGAGCAGTTCTTC.

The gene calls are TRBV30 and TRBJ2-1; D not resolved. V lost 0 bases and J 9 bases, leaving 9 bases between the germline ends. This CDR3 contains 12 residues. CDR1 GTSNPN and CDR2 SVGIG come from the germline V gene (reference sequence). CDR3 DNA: TGTGCCTGGAGTGTATTTCCGGGTGAGCAGTTCTTC. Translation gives CAWSVFPGEQFF.

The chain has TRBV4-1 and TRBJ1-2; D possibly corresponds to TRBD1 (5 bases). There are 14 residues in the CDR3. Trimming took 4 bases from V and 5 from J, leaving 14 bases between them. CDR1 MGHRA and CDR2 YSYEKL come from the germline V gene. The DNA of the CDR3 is TGCGCCAGCAGCCCGCACCGACAGACTTATGGCTACACCTTC. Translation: CASSPHRQTYGYTF.

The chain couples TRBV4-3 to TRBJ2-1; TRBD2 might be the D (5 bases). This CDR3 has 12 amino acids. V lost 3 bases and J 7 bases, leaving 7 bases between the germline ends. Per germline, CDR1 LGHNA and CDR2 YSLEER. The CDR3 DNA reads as TGCGCCAGCAGCCAGAGGAGGAATGAGCAGTTCTTC. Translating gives CASSQRRNEQFF.

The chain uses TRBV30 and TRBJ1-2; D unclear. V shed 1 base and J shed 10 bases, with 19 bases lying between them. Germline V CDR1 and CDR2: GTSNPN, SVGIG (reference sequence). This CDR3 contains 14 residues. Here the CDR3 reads CAWSDGGGVFFYTF. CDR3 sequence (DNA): TGTGCCTGGAGTGATGGCGGTGGTGTTTTTTTCTACACCTTC.